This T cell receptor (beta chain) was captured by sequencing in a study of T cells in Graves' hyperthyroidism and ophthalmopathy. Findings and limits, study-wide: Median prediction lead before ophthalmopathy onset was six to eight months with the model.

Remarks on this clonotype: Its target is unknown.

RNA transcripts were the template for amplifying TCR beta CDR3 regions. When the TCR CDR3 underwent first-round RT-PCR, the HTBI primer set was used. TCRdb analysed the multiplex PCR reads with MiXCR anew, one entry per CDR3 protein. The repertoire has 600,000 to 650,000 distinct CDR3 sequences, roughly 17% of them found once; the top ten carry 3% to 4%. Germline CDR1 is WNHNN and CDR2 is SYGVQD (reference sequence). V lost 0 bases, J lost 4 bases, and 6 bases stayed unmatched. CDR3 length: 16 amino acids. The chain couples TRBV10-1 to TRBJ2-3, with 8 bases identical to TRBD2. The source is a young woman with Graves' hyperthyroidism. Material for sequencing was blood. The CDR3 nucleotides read TGCGCCAGCAGTGAGTCGGCTAGCGGGTACCCAGATACGCAGTATTTT. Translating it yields CASSESASGYPDTQYF.